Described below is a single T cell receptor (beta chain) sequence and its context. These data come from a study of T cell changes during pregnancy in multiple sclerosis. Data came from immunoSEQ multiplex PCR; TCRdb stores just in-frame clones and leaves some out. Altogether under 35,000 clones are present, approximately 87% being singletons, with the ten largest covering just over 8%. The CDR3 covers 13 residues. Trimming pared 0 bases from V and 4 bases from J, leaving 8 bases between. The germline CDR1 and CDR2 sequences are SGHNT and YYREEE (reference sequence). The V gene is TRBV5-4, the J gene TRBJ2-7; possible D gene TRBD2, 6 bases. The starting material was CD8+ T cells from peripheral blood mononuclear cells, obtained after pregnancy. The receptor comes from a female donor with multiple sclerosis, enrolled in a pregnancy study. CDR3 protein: CASSLAAGYEQYF. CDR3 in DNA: TGTGCCAGCAGCTTGGCCGCGGGATACGAGCAGTACTTC.